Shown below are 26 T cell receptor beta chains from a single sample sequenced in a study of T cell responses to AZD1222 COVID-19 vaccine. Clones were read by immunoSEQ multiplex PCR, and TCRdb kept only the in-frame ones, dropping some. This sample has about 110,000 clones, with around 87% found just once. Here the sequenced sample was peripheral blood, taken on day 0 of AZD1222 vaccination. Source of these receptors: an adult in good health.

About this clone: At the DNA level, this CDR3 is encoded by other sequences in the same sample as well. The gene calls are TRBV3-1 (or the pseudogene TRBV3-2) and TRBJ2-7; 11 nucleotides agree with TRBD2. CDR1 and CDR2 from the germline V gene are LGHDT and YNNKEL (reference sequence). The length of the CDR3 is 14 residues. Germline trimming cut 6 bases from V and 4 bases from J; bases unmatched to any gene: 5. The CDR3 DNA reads TGTGCCAGCAGTGAGACTAGCGGGATTTACGAGCAGTACTTC. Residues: CASSETSGIYEQYF.

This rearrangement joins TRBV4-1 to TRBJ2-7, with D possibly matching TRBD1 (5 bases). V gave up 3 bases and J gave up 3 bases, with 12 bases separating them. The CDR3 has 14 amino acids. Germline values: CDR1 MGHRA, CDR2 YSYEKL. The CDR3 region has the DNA TGCGCCAGCAGCCACCGCAGGGAAGACTACGAGCAGTACTTC. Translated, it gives CASSHRREDYEQYF.

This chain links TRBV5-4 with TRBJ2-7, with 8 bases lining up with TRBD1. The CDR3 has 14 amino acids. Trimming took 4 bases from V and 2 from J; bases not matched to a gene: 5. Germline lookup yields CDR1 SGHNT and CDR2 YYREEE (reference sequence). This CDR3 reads CASSRGQVTYEQYF. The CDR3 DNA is TGTGCCAGCAGCAGGGGACAGGTTACCTACGAGCAGTACTTC.

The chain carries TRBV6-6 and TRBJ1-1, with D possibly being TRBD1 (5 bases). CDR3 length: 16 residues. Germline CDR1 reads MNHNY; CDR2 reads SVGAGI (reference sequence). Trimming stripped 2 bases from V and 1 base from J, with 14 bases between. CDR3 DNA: TGTGCCAGCAGTTACCCGTCGGCGGGGGAGAACACTGAAGCTTTCTTT. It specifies CASSYPSAGENTEAFF.

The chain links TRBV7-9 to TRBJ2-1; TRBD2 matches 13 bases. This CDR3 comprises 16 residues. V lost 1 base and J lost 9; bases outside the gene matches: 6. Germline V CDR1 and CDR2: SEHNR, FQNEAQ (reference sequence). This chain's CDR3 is CASSLVSGLAGVEQFF. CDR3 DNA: TGTGCCAGCAGCTTAGTAAGCGGACTAGCGGGAGTTGAGCAGTTCTTC.

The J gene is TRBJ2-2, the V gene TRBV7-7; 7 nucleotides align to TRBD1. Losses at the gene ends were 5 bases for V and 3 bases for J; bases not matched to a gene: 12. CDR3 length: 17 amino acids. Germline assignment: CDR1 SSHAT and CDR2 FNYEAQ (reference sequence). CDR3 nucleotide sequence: TGTGCCAGCAGCGATCGTGGTAGGACAGGACACACCGGGGAGCTGTTTTTT. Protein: CASSDRGRTGHTGELFF. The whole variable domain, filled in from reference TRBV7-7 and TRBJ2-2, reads GAGVSQSPRYKVTKRGQDVTLRCDPISSHATLYWYQQALGQGPEFLTYFNYEAQPDKSGLPSDRFSAERPEGSISTLTIQRTEQRDSAMYRCASSDRGRTGHTGELFFGEGSRLTVL.

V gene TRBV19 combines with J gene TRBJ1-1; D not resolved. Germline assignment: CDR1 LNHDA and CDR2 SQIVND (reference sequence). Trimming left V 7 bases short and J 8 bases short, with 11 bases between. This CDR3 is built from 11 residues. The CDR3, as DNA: TGTGCCAGTACCACTTTCGGAGAAGCTTTCTTT. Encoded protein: CASTTFGEAFF.

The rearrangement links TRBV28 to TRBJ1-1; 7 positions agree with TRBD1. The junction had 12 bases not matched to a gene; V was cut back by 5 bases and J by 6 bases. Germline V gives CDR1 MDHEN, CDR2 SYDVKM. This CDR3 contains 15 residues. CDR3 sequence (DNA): TGTGCCAGCAGTCCGCACATCCCGGGACAGTCTGAAGCTTTCTTT. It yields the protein CASSPHIPGQSEAFF.

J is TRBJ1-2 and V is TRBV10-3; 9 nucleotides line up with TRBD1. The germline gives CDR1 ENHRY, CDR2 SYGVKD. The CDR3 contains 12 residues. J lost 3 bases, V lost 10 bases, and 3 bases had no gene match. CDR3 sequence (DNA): TGTGCCACCACAGGGGGCGACTATGGCTACACCTTC. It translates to CATTGGDYGYTF.

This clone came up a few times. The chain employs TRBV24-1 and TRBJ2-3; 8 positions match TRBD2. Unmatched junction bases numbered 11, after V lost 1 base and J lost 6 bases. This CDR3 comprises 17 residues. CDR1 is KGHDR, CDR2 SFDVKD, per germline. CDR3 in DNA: TGTGCCACCAGTGATTTCAACGGGGGGGCCTTGGTTGATACGCAGTATTTT. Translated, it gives CATSDFNGGALVDTQYF.

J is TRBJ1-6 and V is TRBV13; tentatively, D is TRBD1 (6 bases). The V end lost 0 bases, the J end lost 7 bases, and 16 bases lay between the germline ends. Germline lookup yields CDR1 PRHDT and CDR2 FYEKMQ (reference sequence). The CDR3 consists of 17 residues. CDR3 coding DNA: TGTGCCAGCAGCTTAGGACCCCAGGGGAGTGGGAATTCACCCCTCCACTTT. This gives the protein CASSLGPQGSGNSPLHF.

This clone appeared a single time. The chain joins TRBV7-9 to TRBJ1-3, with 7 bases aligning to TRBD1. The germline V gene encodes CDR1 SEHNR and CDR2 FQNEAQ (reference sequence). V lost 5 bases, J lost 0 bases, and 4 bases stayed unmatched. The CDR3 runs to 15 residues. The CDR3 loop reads CASSGDRDSGNTIYF. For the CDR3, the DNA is TGTGCCAGCAGCGGAGACAGGGACTCTGGAAACACCATATATTTT. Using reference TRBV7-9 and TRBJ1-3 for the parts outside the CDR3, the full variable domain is DTGVSQNPRHKITKRGQNVTFRCDPISEHNRLYWYRQTLGQGPEFLTYFQNEAQLEKSRLLSDRFSAERPKGSFSTLEIQRTEQGDSAMYLCASSGDRDSGNTIYFGEGSWLTVV.

DNA for the CDR3: TGCGCCAGCAGCCGAGGGCCACAGGGGGCGAACACTGAAGCTTTCTTT. As protein: CASSRGPQGANTEAFF. The V gene is TRBV4-1, the J gene TRBJ1-1; 9 positions match TRBD1. Germline V gene lookup returns CDR1 MGHRA and CDR2 YSYEKL. Unmatched junction bases numbered 7, after V lost 4 bases and J lost 1 base. This CDR3 contains 16 residues.

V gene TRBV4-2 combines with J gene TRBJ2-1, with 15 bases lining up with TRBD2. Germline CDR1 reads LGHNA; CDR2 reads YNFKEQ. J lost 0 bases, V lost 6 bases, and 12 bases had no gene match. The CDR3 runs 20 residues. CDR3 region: CASSPTGLAGGMNSYNEQFF. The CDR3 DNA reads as TGTGCCAGCAGTCCTACTGGACTAGCGGGGGGGATGAACTCCTACAATGAGCAGTTCTTC.

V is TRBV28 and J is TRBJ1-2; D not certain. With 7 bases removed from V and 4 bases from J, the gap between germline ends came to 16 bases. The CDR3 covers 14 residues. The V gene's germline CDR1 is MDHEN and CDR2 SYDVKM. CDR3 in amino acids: CASKSLGTLYGYTF. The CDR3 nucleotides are TGTGCCAGCAAAAGTCTCGGTACCCTCTATGGCTACACCTTC.

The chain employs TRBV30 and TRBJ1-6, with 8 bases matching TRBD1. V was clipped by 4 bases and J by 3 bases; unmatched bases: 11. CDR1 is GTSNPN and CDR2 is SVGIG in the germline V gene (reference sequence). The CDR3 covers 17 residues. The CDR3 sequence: CAWTDRGSPYYNSPLHF. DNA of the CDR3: TGTGCCTGGACAGACAGGGGATCCCCTTACTATAATTCACCCCTCCACTTT.

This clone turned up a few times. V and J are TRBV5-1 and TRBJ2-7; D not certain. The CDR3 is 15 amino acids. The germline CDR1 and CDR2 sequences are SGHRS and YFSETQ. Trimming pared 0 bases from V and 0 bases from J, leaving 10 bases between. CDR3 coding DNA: TGCGCCAGCAGCTTGGAACAGTGGAGCTCCTACGAGCAGTACTTC. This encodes CASSLEQWSSYEQYF. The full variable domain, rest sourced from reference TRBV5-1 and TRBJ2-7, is KAGVTQTPRYLIKTRGQQVTLSCSPISGHRSVSWYQQTPGQGLQFLFEYFSETQRNKGNFPGRFSGRQFSNSRSEMNVSTLELGDSALYLCASSLEQWSSYEQYFGPGTRLTVT.

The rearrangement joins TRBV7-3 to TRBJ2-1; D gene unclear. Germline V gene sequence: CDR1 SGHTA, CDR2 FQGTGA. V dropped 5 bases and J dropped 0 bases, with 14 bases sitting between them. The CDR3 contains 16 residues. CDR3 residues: CASSPRSSSSYNEQFF. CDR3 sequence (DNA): TGTGCCAGCAGCCCGAGAAGTTCCAGCTCCTACAATGAGCAGTTCTTC.

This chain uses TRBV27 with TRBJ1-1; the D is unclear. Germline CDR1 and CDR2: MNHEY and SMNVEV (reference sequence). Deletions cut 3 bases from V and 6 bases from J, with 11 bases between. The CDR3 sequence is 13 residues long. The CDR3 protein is CASSFLPIAEAFF. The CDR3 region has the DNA TGTGCCAGCAGTTTTCTCCCAATCGCTGAAGCTTTCTTT.

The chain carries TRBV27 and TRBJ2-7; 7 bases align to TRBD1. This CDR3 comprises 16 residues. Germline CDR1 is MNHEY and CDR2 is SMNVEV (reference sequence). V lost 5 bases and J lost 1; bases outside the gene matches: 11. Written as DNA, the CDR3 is TGTGCCAGCAGTCCATTCTACAGGGGTCCTTCCTACGAGCAGTACTTC. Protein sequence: CASSPFYRGPSYEQYF.

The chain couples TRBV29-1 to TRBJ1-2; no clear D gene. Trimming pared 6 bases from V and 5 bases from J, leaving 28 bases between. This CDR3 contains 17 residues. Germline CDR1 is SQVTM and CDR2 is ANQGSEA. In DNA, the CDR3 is TGCAGCGTGTCCGCTCGGGCGGCTGGGCTTTATGATTATGGCTACACCTTC. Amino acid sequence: CSVSARAAGLYDYGYTF.

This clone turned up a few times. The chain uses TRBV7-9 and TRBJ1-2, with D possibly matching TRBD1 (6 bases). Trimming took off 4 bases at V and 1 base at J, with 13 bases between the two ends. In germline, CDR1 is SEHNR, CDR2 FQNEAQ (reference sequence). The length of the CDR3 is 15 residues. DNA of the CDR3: TGTGCCAGCAGCTCGCAGACAGGAAGTAACTATGGCTACACCTTC. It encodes CASSSQTGSNYGYTF.

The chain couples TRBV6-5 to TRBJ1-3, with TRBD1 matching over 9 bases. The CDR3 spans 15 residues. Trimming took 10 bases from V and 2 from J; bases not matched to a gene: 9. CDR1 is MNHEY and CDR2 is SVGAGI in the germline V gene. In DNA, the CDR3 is TGTGCCACCATGCGGGGACAGGGTACTGGAAACACCATATATTTT. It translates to CATMRGQGTGNTIYF.

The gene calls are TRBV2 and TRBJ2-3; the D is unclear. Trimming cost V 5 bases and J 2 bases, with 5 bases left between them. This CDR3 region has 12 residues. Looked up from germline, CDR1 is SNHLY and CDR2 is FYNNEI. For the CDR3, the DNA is TGTGCCAGCAGTACCCACACAGATACGCAGTATTTT. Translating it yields CASSTHTDTQYF.

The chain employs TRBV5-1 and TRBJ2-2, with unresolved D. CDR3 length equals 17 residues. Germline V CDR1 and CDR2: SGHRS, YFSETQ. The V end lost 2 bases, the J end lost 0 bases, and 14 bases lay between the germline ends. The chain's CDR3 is CASSFFIPVSNTGELFF. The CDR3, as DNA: TGCGCCAGCAGCTTTTTCATTCCTGTCTCGAACACCGGGGAGCTGTTTTTT.

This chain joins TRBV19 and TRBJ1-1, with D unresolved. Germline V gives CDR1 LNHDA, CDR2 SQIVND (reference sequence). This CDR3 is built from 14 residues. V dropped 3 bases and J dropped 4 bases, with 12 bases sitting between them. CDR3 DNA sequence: TGTGCCAGTAGTATCAAGGCCGCGGGCACTGAAGCTTTCTTT. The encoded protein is CASSIKAAGTEAFF. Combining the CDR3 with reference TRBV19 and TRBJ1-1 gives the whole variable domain DGGITQSPKYLFRKEGQNVTLSCEQNLNHDAMYWYRQDPGQGLRLIYYSQIVNDFQKGDIAEGYSVSREKKESFPLTVTSAQKNPTAFYLCASSIKAAGTEAFFGQGTRLTVV.